The entry below gives a single T cell receptor (beta chain) sequence along with its context. The entry originates in a study of OX40 agonist ivuxolimab in advanced cancers. CDR1 and CDR2 (germline): SGHRS, YFSETQ. V lost 4 bases and J lost 2; bases outside the gene matches: 9. The CDR3 is 15 residues long. Clones were sequenced by immunoSEQ multiplex PCR, and TCRdb holds only the in-frame ones, with some missing. Here the sample spans some 65,000 clones, 87% being singletons. The receptor's source is an adult with an advanced solid tumor such as melanoma, head and neck, liver or kidney cancer. The sequencing used CD4+ or CD8+ T cells sorted from blood, collected in a trial of the OX40 agonist ivuxolimab. The chain has TRBV5-1 and TRBJ2-7, with TRBD1 identical over 7 bases. The CDR3 reads CASSAQGVGAYEQYF. The CDR3, as DNA: TGCGCCAGCAGCGCGCAGGGGGTCGGGGCCTACGAGCAGTACTTC. Full variable domain (remainder filled in from reference TRBV5-1 and TRBJ2-7): KAGVTQTPRYLIKTRGQQVTLSCSPISGHRSVSWYQQTPGQGLQFLFEYFSETQRNKGNFPGRFSGRQFSNSRSEMNVSTLELGDSALYLCASSAQGVGAYEQYFGPGTRLTVT.